One sample yielded the 20 T cell receptor beta chains listed below, sequenced in a study of T cells in Graves' hyperthyroidism and ophthalmopathy. RNA transcripts served as the template for amplifying TCR beta CDR3 regions. HTBI primers were the set used in a first-round RT-PCR of the TCR CDR3. TCRdb processed the multiplex PCR reads anew with MiXCR; each CDR3 protein has one entry. Among fewer than 600,000 distinct CDR3 sequences listed, about 14% were seen once. Sequencing used blood. These receptors all stem from a woman aged 40 to 50 with Graves' hyperthyroidism.

This clonotype appeared many times. The chain has TRBV3-1 and TRBJ1-5; a weak D match, TRBD1 (5 bases). V shed 0 bases and J shed 6 bases, with 12 bases lying between them. The germline V gene has CDR1 LGHDT and CDR2 YNNKEL (reference sequence). This CDR3 is 15 amino acids long. The CDR3: CASSQESRVGQPQHF. Here the CDR3 DNA reads TGTGCCAGCAGCCAAGAAAGCAGGGTCGGTCAGCCCCAGCATTTT. The full variable domain, rest sourced from reference TRBV3-1 and TRBJ1-5, is DTAVSQTPKYLVTQMGNDKSIKCEQNLGHDTMYWYKQDSKKFLKIMFSYNNKELIINETVPNRFSPKSPDKAHLNLHINSLELGDSAVYFCASSQESRVGQPQHFGDGTRLSIL.

This clonotype was seen many times. The rearrangement links TRBV5-1 to TRBJ2-7; 9 bases agree with TRBD1. The CDR3 length is 14 residues. Trimming cost V 4 bases and J 6 bases; bases outside gene matches: 8. CDR1 is SGHRS, CDR2 YFSETQ, per germline. The CDR3: CASSTGQGSGEQYF. The DNA of the CDR3 is TGCGCCAGCAGCACCGGACAGGGGAGCGGCGAGCAGTACTTC.

This clonotype was counted a few times. The chain is built from TRBV20-1 and TRBJ1-1; D is unclear. V lost 6 bases and J 3 bases, leaving 14 bases between the germline ends. The germline CDR1 and CDR2 sequences are DFQATT and SNEGSKA (reference sequence). The CDR3 runs 13 residues. For the CDR3, the DNA is TGCAGTGCACCCGACGGGGAGCACACTGAAGCTTTCTTT. It encodes CSAPDGEHTEAFF.

In this sample, this clonotype turned up many times. J is TRBJ2-2 and V is TRBV27; D is possibly TRBD2 (6 bases). CDR3 length: 15 amino acids. V gave up 0 bases and J gave up 7 bases, with 12 bases separating them. Germline lookup yields CDR1 MNHEY and CDR2 SMNVEV (reference sequence). The CDR3 protein is CASSLSGGIGGELFF. The CDR3 nucleotides read TGTGCCAGCAGTTTATCGGGGGGAATAGGCGGGGAGCTGTTTTTT.

This clonotype was counted once. A much larger clonotype is one base distant, so this may be a read error. CDR3 DNA: TGTGCCGGCAGCTTAGCGTATAGCAATCAGCCCCAGCATTTT. As protein: CAGSLAYSNQPQHF. The chain recombines TRBV7-2 with TRBJ1-5; unclear D gene. In germline, CDR1 is SGHTA, CDR2 FQGNSA. This CDR3 is 14 amino acids long. The entire variable domain, with the rest obtained from reference TRBV7-2 and TRBJ1-5, is as follows: GAGVSQSPSNKVTEKGKDVELRCDPISGHTALYWYRQSLGQGLEFLIYFQGNSAPDKSGLPSDRFSAERTGGSVSTLTIQRTQQEDSAVYLCAGSLAYSNQPQHFGDGTRLSIL.

This clonotype has at least ten counts. This sequence joins TRBV28 and TRBJ2-7; 8 positions match TRBD1. Looked up from germline, CDR1 is MDHEN and CDR2 is SYDVKM. The CDR3 is 15 amino acids. After removal of 1 base from V and 4 bases from J, the junction contained 6 bases not matched to a gene. CDR3 bases: TGTGCCAGCAGTTTATCAGACAGGGGAAAATACGAGCAGTACTTC. Its protein product is CASSLSDRGKYEQYF.

This clonotype has only a few counts. This rearrangement joins TRBV7-3 to TRBJ2-1; 15 bases align to TRBD2. After removal of 5 bases from V and 5 bases from J, the junction contained 7 bases not matched to a gene. The germline CDR1 and CDR2 sequences are SGHTA and FQGTGA. This CDR3 has 17 amino acids. The CDR3 spells CASSRTSGRAKHNEQFF. CDR3 coding DNA: TGTGCCAGCAGCCGGACTAGCGGGAGGGCCAAACACAATGAGCAGTTCTTC.

This clonotype was observed many times. This chain's CDR3 is CASSEGTLAKNIQYF. The CDR3 coding sequence is TGTGCCAGCAGCGAGGGCACTCTAGCCAAAAACATTCAGTACTTC. The gene calls are TRBV11-2 and TRBJ2-4; a possible D gene is TRBD2 (5 bases). The CDR3 runs to 15 residues. Germline CDR1 SGHAT, CDR2 FQNNGV. V was shortened by 5 bases and J by 0 bases, with 11 bases between the two germline ends.

This clonotype was seen ten or more times. The CDR3 is CASRLGSEQYF. The CDR3 bases are TGCGCCAGTAGGCTAGGGAGCGAGCAGTACTTC. The V call is TRBV5-1, the J call TRBJ2-7; possibly TRBD2 for D (5 bases). Germline CDR1 SGHRS, CDR2 YFSETQ. The CDR3 extends over 11 amino acids. The germline V and J ends were trimmed by 8 bases and 6 bases, with 12 bases remaining between them.

Remarks on this clonotype: One junction end does not reproduce the germline sequence, and a read error may be involved. V is TRBV5-1 and J is TRBJ2-5; maybe TRBD2 (5 bases). CDR3 length equals 13 residues. CDR1 and CDR2 (germline): SGHRS, YFSETQ. The CDR3 loop is CTSSLPAEETQYF. In DNA, the CDR3 is TGCACCAGCAGCTTACCAGCGGAAGAGACCCAGTACTTC.

This clonotype was counted only a few times. The chain links TRBV11-2 to TRBJ2-5; TRBD1 matches at 7 bases. This CDR3 has 14 amino acids. The germline V gene has CDR1 SGHAT and CDR2 FQNNGV. J was trimmed by 4 bases and V by 6 bases; bases with no gene match: 8. The CDR3 protein is CASSYLTGVETQYF. In DNA, the CDR3 is TGTGCCAGCAGTTATCTTACAGGGGTAGAGACCCAGTACTTC.

This clonotype appeared a few times. V is TRBV2 and J is TRBJ1-4, with TRBD1 matching over 9 bases. V was clipped by 1 base and J by 7 bases; unmatched bases: 13. The CDR3 covers 18 residues. The germline gives CDR1 SNHLY, CDR2 FYNNEI. For the CDR3, the DNA is TGTGCCAGCAGTGAAGACAGACAGGGGGATTTCGTAGGTGAAAAACTGTTTTTT. Protein: CASSEDRQGDFVGEKLFF.

The chain uses TRBV20-1 and TRBJ2-7; 7 bases map to TRBD2. After removal of 1 base from V and 2 bases from J, the junction contained 11 bases not matched to a gene. The CDR3 totals 16 residues. Germline V CDR1 and CDR2: DFQATT, SNEGSKA (reference sequence). The CDR3 DNA is TGCAGTGCTAGAGGCTTCCCCGGGACTACAACCTACGAGCAGTACTTC. Amino acids: CSARGFPGTTTYEQYF.

Notes on this clonotype: At one end, the junction sequence differs from germline, possibly due to a read error. CDR3 in amino acids: CSAAGDYNPPLHF. CDR3 DNA: TGCAGTGCCGCAGGGGACTATAATCCACCCCTCCACTTT. The genes are TRBV20-1 and TRBJ1-6; D is possibly TRBD1 (6 bases). Germline V gene sequence: CDR1 DFQATT, CDR2 SNEGSKA (reference sequence). This CDR3 has 13 residues.

Comment on this clonotype: This sequence may be a read error, since a much larger clone differs from it by one base. The rearrangement uses TRBV20-1 and TRBJ2-2, with D uncertain. The CDR3 is 13 amino acids. Germline CDR1 is DFQATT and CDR2 is SNEGSKA (reference sequence). The CDR3 DNA is TGCAGTGCTGGAGATGATAGGACCGGGGAGCTGTTTTTT. Residues: CSAGDDRTGELFF.

This clonotype was detected many times. This chain joins TRBV27 and TRBJ1-5; the D is unclear. Per germline, CDR1 MNHEY and CDR2 SMNVEV (reference sequence). With 1 base removed from V and 0 bases from J, the gap between germline ends came to 7 bases. CDR3 length: 15 amino acids. CDR3 region: CASSLFRASNQPQHF. The CDR3 region has the DNA TGTGCCAGCAGTTTATTCAGAGCTAGCAATCAGCCCCAGCATTTT.

This clonotype was detected many times. The rearrangement joins TRBV20-1 to TRBJ2-7, with 7 bases identical to TRBD1. Germline V gives CDR1 DFQATT, CDR2 SNEGSKA (reference sequence). This CDR3 region has 12 residues. J gave up 2 bases and V 6 bases, and 4 bases lay outside the gene matches. Here the CDR3 reads CSAGQAAYEQYF. CDR3 bases: TGCAGTGCAGGACAGGCGGCCTACGAGCAGTACTTC.

This clonotype has at least ten counts. The chain joins TRBV29-1 to TRBJ1-1; possible D gene TRBD1, 5 bases. Germline CDR1 and CDR2: SQVTM and ANQGSEA. The CDR3 is made up of 12 amino acids. Trimming cost V 7 bases and J 2 bases, with 11 bases left between them. The CDR3 loop is CSGADSNTEAFF. Here the CDR3 DNA reads TGCAGCGGGGCTGACAGTAACACTGAAGCTTTCTTT.

V and J are TRBV11-3 and TRBJ2-5, with D possibly TRBD1 on 6 matching bases. This CDR3 has 14 amino acids. Trimming left V 6 bases short and J 3 bases short, with 14 bases between. From germline, CDR1 is SGHNT and CDR2 YENEEA. The CDR3 DNA reads as TGTGCCAGCAGTTCGAGGACAGACGAAGAGACCCAGTACTTC. Translation gives CASSSRTDEETQYF.

This clonotype was recorded many times. In nucleotides, the CDR3 is TGCAGTGCTACAGCGCAGGGTGGCGAAAAACTGTTTTTT. Translation: CSATAQGGEKLFF. V and J are TRBV20-1 and TRBJ1-4; D perhaps matches TRBD1 (5 bases). The germline V and J ends were trimmed by 4 bases and 8 bases, with 14 bases remaining between them. The germline gives CDR1 DFQATT, CDR2 SNEGSKA (reference sequence). This CDR3 region has 13 residues.